This T cell receptor beta chain was identified during a study of blood T cell repertoires in COVID-19. Study-wide background: Material from acute and convalescent COVID-19 was sourced from the United States, Italy and Spain. T cells, B-cell-depleted T cells, or PBMCs supplied cDNA or gDNA.

V dropped 5 bases and J dropped 5 bases, with 13 bases sitting between them. CDR1 and CDR2 from the germline V gene are MNHEY and SVGAGI. The CDR3 length is 14 residues. As handled by the study authors: Reference gene primer amplification gave estimated nucleated cell counts. Sequencing was performed with immunoSEQ multiplex PCR; in TCRdb, only in-frame clones are kept and a portion is missing. Clone size and V and J calls were adopted from that table, with D and trimming inferred from the DNA. The data show tens of thousands of clones, around 82% seen once. The chain has TRBV6-5 and TRBJ1-5, with D uncertain. This clonotype originated in a human donor in a cohort sampled during active COVID-19. Material for sequencing was peripheral blood. DNA of the CDR3: TGTGCCAGCAGTCAGTTGGACGGGGATCAGCCCCAGCATTTT. Its protein product is CASSQLDGDQPQHF.